What follows describes a single T cell receptor (beta chain). The read falls 3 residues short of the CDR3 end, and the missing part is taken from the germline J gene. Clones were sequenced by immunoSEQ multiplex PCR, and TCRdb holds only the in-frame ones, with some missing. The sample holds 46,000 or so clones. The CDR3 length is 15 residues. Germline assignment: CDR1 SGHNT and CDR2 YYREEE (reference sequence). V shed 2 bases, J shed 4 bases, and the junction held 5 bases outside the gene matches. The data belong to a study of T cells in women clearing cervical HPV infection. About the study: Cases were women with histologically confirmed HPV16-related CIN3 or worse, including a couple of invasive cancers.

This TCR was sampled from a woman aged 18 to 75 with a cervical HPV16 infection that either progressed to CIN3+ or cleared (not recorded which). The material sequenced was blood buffy coat. The gene calls are TRBV5-4 and TRBJ2-5; 10 bases match TRBD2. This CDR3 reads CASSLEAGGRETQYF. The DNA read from the CDR3 is TGTGCCAGCAGCTTAGAAGCGGGGGGGCGAGAGACC.